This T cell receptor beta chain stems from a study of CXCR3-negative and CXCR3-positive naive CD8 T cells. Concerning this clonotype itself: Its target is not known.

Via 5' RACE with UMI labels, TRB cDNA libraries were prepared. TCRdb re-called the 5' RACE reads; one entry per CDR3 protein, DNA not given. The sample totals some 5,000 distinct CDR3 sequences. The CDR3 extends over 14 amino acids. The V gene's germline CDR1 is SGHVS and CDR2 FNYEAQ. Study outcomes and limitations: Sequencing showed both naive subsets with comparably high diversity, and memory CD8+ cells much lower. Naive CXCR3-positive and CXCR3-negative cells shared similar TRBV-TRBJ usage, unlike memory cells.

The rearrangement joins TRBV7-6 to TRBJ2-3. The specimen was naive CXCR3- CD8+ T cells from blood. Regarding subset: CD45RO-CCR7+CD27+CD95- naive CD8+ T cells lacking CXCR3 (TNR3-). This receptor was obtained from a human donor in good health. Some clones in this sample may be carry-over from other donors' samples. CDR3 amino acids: CASSPITTTDTQYF.